The 8 T cell receptor beta chains presented below share a single source sample, sequenced in a study of cytomegalovirus exposure and HLA in healthy donors. Researchers ran the PCR with 60 Vbeta and 13 Jbeta primers. Sequencing was performed with immunoSEQ multiplex PCR; in TCRdb, only in-frame clones are kept and a portion is missing. The profile covers some 110,000 clones, with around three quarters appearing a single time and 3% to 4.5% taken by the ten largest. Sequencing input: PBMCs. The receptors here all came from a man between 40 and 49 years old in good health and CMV-seronegative.

This clone has just a few counts. V gene TRBV5-6 combines with J gene TRBJ1-6, with 9 positions matching TRBD1. The germline V gene has CDR1 SGHDT and CDR2 YYEEEE. Germline trimming cut 6 bases from V and 7 bases from J; bases unmatched to any gene: 2. The CDR3 covers 13 residues. The CDR3 is CASNGQGNSPLHF. The CDR3 nucleotides read TGTGCCAGCAACGGACAGGGGAATTCACCCCTCCACTTT.

The chain combines TRBV7-9 with TRBJ2-5, with D tentatively TRBD1 (5 bases). The V end lost 2 bases, the J end lost 3 bases, and 7 bases lay between the germline ends. CDR1 SEHNR and CDR2 FQNEAQ come from the germline V gene (reference sequence). The CDR3 length is 13 residues. CDR3 sequence: CASSLQGKETQYF. The CDR3 nucleotides are TGTGCCAGCAGCTTACAGGGAAAAGAGACCCAGTACTTC.

The chain combines TRBV10-3 with TRBJ1-5; D unclear. V was shortened by 0 bases and J by 5 bases, with 5 bases between the two germline ends. In germline, CDR1 is ENHRY, CDR2 SYGVKD. The CDR3 contains 13 residues. This CDR3 is CAISESRDQPQHF. The CDR3 DNA sequence: TGTGCCATCAGTGAGTCGAGAGATCAGCCCCAGCATTTT.

The rearrangement links TRBV5-1 to TRBJ2-1; D is ambiguous. This CDR3 contains 12 residues. The germline V gene has CDR1 SGHRS and CDR2 YFSETQ. V shed 2 bases and J shed 7 bases, with 7 bases lying between them. The CDR3 sequence: CASSFRVNEQFF. In DNA form, the CDR3 reads TGCGCCAGCAGCTTCCGGGTAAATGAGCAGTTCTTC.

V and J are TRBV7-9 and TRBJ2-5, with TRBD2 matching 8 bases. Germline V CDR1 and CDR2: SEHNR, FQNEAQ (reference sequence). Trimming removed 7 bases from V and 4 bases from J; junction bases left unmatched: 5. The CDR3 loop spans 13 amino acids. The CDR3 spells CASTPSGGETQYF. The CDR3 nucleotides are TGTGCCAGCACCCCCAGCGGGGGAGAGACCCAGTACTTC.

This clone was seen more than once but under ten times. The chain joins TRBV28 to TRBJ2-1; 11 bases are a match to TRBD2. CDR1 and CDR2 (germline): MDHEN, SYDVKM. V dropped 6 bases and J dropped 4; count of bases not matched to a gene: 5. The CDR3 length is 15 residues. The CDR3 DNA reads TGTGCCAGCAGGTTCGGGACTAGCGGTTACAATGAGCAGTTCTTC. This sequence encodes CASRFGTSGYNEQFF. The entire variable domain, with the rest obtained from reference TRBV28 and TRBJ2-1, is as follows: DVKVTQSSRYLVKRTGEKVFLECVQDMDHENMFWYRQDPGLGLRLIYFSYDVKMKEKGDIPEGYSVSREKKERFSLILESASTNQTSMYLCASRFGTSGYNEQFFGPGTRLTVL.

This chain connects TRBV2 to TRBJ1-5, with 10 bases that match TRBD1. The CDR3 consists of 13 residues. With V trimmed by 7 bases and J by 7 bases, 4 bases remained unmatched. Germline V gene data show CDR1 as SNHLY and CDR2 as FYNNEI. The CDR3 loop is CASTGQGIQPQHF. The CDR3 DNA sequence: TGTGCCAGCACGGGACAGGGGATCCAGCCCCAGCATTTT.

The chain joins TRBV18 to TRBJ2-3, with D perhaps TRBD2 (6 bases). CDR3 size: 16 residues. The V end lost 3 bases, the J end lost 0 bases, and 13 bases lay between the germline ends. CDR1 is KGHSH and CDR2 is LQKENI in the germline V gene. The CDR3 region has the DNA TGTGCCAGCTCACCGGCGGGGCAAACTAGCACAGATACGCAGTATTTT. This gives the protein CASSPAGQTSTDTQYF.